One sample yielded the 26 T cell receptor beta chains listed below, sequenced in a study of control samples from healthy donors and cancer patients. The method was immunoSEQ multiplex PCR; TCRdb's version includes in-frame clones alone and lacks a portion of them. This repertoire shows approximately 100,000 clones, 90% found once; its top ten account for more than 3.5%. Sequencing was performed on blood. The receptor source for this set is a human donor in good health. The donor label of this sample is uncertain.

J is TRBJ2-7 and V is TRBV12-3 or TRBV12-4; D uncertain. This CDR3 comprises 12 residues. The V end was cut by 2 bases, the J end by 2 bases, with 4 bases between. In DNA, the CDR3 is TGTGCCAGCAGTTTAAAAGCCTACGAGCAGTACTTC. It translates to CASSLKAYEQYF.

This sequence joins TRBV19 and TRBJ2-1; 8 nucleotides line up with TRBD1. Trimming cost V 4 bases and J 4 bases; bases outside gene matches: 6. CDR3 size: 15 residues. CDR1 is LNHDA, CDR2 SQIVND, per germline (reference sequence). In nucleotides, the CDR3 is TGTGCCAGTAGTACCGACAGGGGTTCGTACAATGAGCAGTTCTTC. Protein: CASSTDRGSYNEQFF.

The chain has TRBV19 and TRBJ1-4; D may be TRBD1 (5 bases). The V end lost 7 bases, the J end lost 3 bases, and 9 bases lay between the germline ends. CDR3 length: 13 residues. Germline-derived CDR1 and CDR2 are LNHDA and SQIVND (reference sequence). The CDR3 is CASNRQSNEKLFF. CDR3 DNA: TGTGCCAGTAACCGACAGTCTAATGAAAAACTGTTTTTT.

The chain joins TRBV2 to TRBJ2-4; perhaps TRBD2 as D (5 bases). CDR3 length: 15 residues. V lost 5 bases, J lost 0 bases, and 11 bases lay in between. Germline V gives CDR1 SNHLY, CDR2 FYNNEI. CDR3 DNA sequence: TGTGCCAGCAGTTCCCGAGGGATAGCCAAAAACATTCAGTACTTC. Translated, it gives CASSSRGIAKNIQYF.

Remarks on this clone: At one boundary the junction diverges from the germline segment, which might be a read error. This chain joins TRBV4-3 and TRBJ1-6, with D possibly matching TRBD1 (6 bases). This CDR3 is built from 15 residues. In germline, CDR1 is LGHNA, CDR2 YSLEER. The DNA for the CDR3 is TGCGCCAGCAGTCAAGATAAGGGGGTAACTTCACCCCTCCACTTT. Residues: CASSQDKGVTSPLHF.

This clone was picked up one time. The chain has TRBV12-5 and TRBJ1-5, with TRBD1 matching 9 bases. Trimming cost V 6 bases and J 6 bases; bases outside gene matches: 9. The CDR3 runs 15 residues. The germline V gene has CDR1 LGHNT and CDR2 FRNRAP. The CDR3 region is CASGPGQGNVQPQHF. The DNA of the CDR3 is TGTGCTAGTGGCCCGGGACAGGGAAACGTTCAGCCCCAGCATTTT. The entire variable domain, with the rest obtained from reference TRBV12-5 and TRBJ1-5, is as follows: DARVTQTPRHKVTEMGQEVTMRCQPILGHNTVFWYRQTMMQGLELLAYFRNRAPLDDSGMPKDRFSAEMPDATLATLKIQPSEPRDSAVYFCASGPGQGNVQPQHFGDGTRLSIL.

The CDR3 region is CASGLAGDRSSYNEQFF. For the CDR3, the DNA is TGTGCTAGTGGTTTGGCCGGGGACAGATCCTCCTACAATGAGCAGTTCTTC. J is TRBJ2-1 and V is TRBV12-5; 7 positions agree with TRBD1. The CDR3 spans 17 residues. The V gene end was trimmed by 1 base and the J gene end by 0 bases; junction bases not matched to a gene: 6. CDR1 and CDR2 (germline): LGHNT, FRNRAP.

This clone was seen a single time. The chain employs TRBV21-1 and TRBJ2-1. TRBV21-1 has pseudogene status. The CDR3 length is 17 residues. CDR3 coding DNA: TGTGCCAGCAGCAAATTAGGGCCCGAGGTATTAGAAAGTGAGCAGTTCTTC. Amino acids: CASSKLGPEVLESEQFF.

This chain links TRBV3-1 (or the pseudogene TRBV3-2) with TRBJ2-3; TRBD1 matches 11 bases. V trimming: 1 base; J trimming: 4 bases; junction bases outside the gene matches: 4. The length of the CDR3 is 16 residues. From germline, CDR1 is LGHDT and CDR2 YNNKEL (reference sequence). CDR3 nucleotide sequence: TGTGCCAGCAGCCAAGTTTGGGGACAGGGGGCAGATACGCAGTATTTT. Its protein is CASSQVWGQGADTQYF.

The chain joins TRBV9 to TRBJ1-4, with D tentatively TRBD1 (6 bases). V shed 0 bases and J shed 0 bases, with 9 bases lying between them. Looked up from germline, CDR1 is SGDLS and CDR2 is YYNGEE. The CDR3 consists of 16 residues. The CDR3 nucleotides read TGTGCCAGCAGCGTAGGAGAGGGGGCAACTAATGAAAAACTGTTTTTT. Amino acid sequence: CASSVGEGATNEKLFF. The entire variable domain, with the rest obtained from reference TRBV9 and TRBJ1-4, is as follows: DSGVTQTPKHLITATGQRVTLRCSPRSGDLSVYWYQQSLDQGLQFLIQYYNGEERAKGNILERFSAQQFPDLHSELNLSSLELGDSALYFCASSVGEGATNEKLFFGSGTQLSVL.

The rearrangement uses TRBV6-1 and TRBJ2-3; the D call may be TRBD1 or TRBD2 (5 bases each). Trimming cost V 0 bases and J 0 bases, with 10 bases left between them. The germline CDR1 and CDR2 sequences are MNHNS and SASEGT. The CDR3 consists of 16 residues. The CDR3 coding sequence is TGTGCCAGCAGTGAAGCCGTGGGACGGAGCACAGATACGCAGTATTTT. Translation: CASSEAVGRSTDTQYF.

This clone was found a few times. The V and J genes are TRBV6-2 or TRBV6-3 and TRBJ2-7, with 12 bases matching TRBD1. V shed 2 bases, J shed 6 bases, and the junction held 8 bases outside the gene matches. Germline V CDR1 and CDR2: MNHEY, SVGEGT. There are 16 residues in the CDR3. The CDR3 protein is CASSYGDRGRPFEQYF. The CDR3 DNA is TGTGCCAGCAGTTACGGGGACAGGGGGCGACCTTTCGAGCAGTACTTC.

The rearrangement joins TRBV4-2 to TRBJ1-4, with TRBD1 identical over 8 bases. The CDR3 loop spans 15 amino acids. Trimming took 2 bases from V and 8 from J; bases not matched to a gene: 7. Looked up from germline, CDR1 is LGHNA and CDR2 is YNFKEQ. CDR3 sequence reads: CASSQPQGAWEKLFF. In nucleotides, the CDR3 is TGTGCCAGCAGCCAACCTCAGGGGGCGTGGGAAAAACTGTTTTTT.

The chain links TRBV2 to TRBJ1-4; 8 bases match TRBD1. From germline, CDR1 is SNHLY and CDR2 FYNNEI. Trimming cost V 2 bases and J 10 bases; bases outside gene matches: 9. The CDR3 is made up of 15 amino acids. The CDR3 here is CASSEMGQGAGKLFF. The DNA for the CDR3 is TGTGCCAGCAGTGAAATGGGGCAGGGGGCCGGAAAACTGTTTTTT.

The chain is built from TRBV9 and TRBJ1-2; 8 bases fit TRBD1. Trimming removed 3 bases from V and 6 bases from J; junction bases left unmatched: 10. This CDR3 is built from 15 residues. Looked up from germline, CDR1 is SGDLS and CDR2 is YYNGEE. The CDR3 loop is CASSEETPGGNGYTF. The CDR3 DNA follows: TGTGCCAGCAGCGAGGAGACTCCAGGGGGCAATGGCTACACCTTC.

The table lists this clone with a count of one. J is TRBJ2-7 and V is TRBV7-6; tentatively, D is TRBD1 or TRBD2 (5 bases each). The CDR3 is 14 amino acids. Germline V gene lookup returns CDR1 SGHVS and CDR2 FNYEAQ. Trimming pared 5 bases from V and 2 bases from J, leaving 13 bases between. The chain's CDR3 is CASSRAEGPYEQYF. CDR3 coding DNA: TGTGCCAGCAGCCGCGCTGAGGGGCCCTACGAGCAGTACTTC.

The rearrangement uses TRBV18 and TRBJ2-7, with 12 bases aligning to TRBD1. Trimming removed 4 bases from V and 7 bases from J; junction bases left unmatched: 5. Germline loops: CDR1 KGHSH, CDR2 LQKENI. This CDR3 region has 14 residues. Here the CDR3 DNA reads TGTGCCAGCTCACTGGGACAGGGGGCCCAGGAGCAGTACTTC. Protein product: CASSLGQGAQEQYF.

This clone showed up just a few times. The rearrangement links TRBV27 to TRBJ1-6; no firm D call. Germline CDR1 MNHEY, CDR2 SMNVEV (reference sequence). The CDR3 extends over 15 amino acids. V shed 2 bases and J shed 5 bases, with 10 bases lying between them. The CDR3 DNA follows: TGTGCCAGCAGTTTAAGGCCCATTAATAATTCACCCCTCCACTTT. This translates into CASSLRPINNSPLHF.

The chain employs TRBV10-1 and TRBJ2-1; 7 bases agree with TRBD1. Germline V CDR1 and CDR2: WNHNN, SYGVQD (reference sequence). The CDR3 covers 15 residues. V was pared by 5 bases and J by 3 bases, with 7 bases of the junction left unmatched. The CDR3 spells CASSTDRSHYNEQFF. The CDR3 DNA sequence: TGCGCCAGCAGTACGGACAGGTCCCACTACAATGAGCAGTTCTTC.

This rearrangement joins TRBV11-2 to TRBJ2-6; a possible D gene is TRBD1 (6 bases). The ends were cut back, 0 bases at V and 2 bases at J, with 14 bases in the middle. CDR1 SGHAT and CDR2 FQNNGV come from the germline V gene. The CDR3 length is 18 residues. The CDR3 sequence: CASSLEGPQGTGANVLTF. CDR3 sequence (DNA): TGTGCCAGCAGCTTAGAGGGCCCACAGGGAACTGGGGCCAACGTCCTGACTTTC.

The CDR3 protein is CASSPAVGPTGELFF. CDR3 sequence (DNA): TGCGCCAGCAGCCCCGCCGTTGGCCCCACCGGGGAGCTGTTTTTT. V usage is TRBV5-1 and J usage is TRBJ2-2; no clear D. The ends were cut back, 4 bases at V and 4 bases at J, with 14 bases in the middle. Germline CDR1 is SGHRS and CDR2 is YFSETQ. The CDR3 has 15 residues.

This clone was counted a few times. The V gene is TRBV11-2, the J gene TRBJ2-7, with D possibly being TRBD1 (5 bases). Deletions cut 6 bases from V and 2 bases from J, with 14 bases between. The germline V gene has CDR1 SGHAT and CDR2 FQNNGV. The CDR3 is 14 amino acids. The CDR3 region has the DNA TGTGCCAGCAGTTTCCAGGGTCTTACCTACGAGCAGTACTTC. It yields the protein CASSFQGLTYEQYF.

The chain uses TRBV5-1 and TRBJ2-7; possible D gene TRBD2, 5 bases. CDR1 and CDR2 (germline): SGHRS, YFSETQ. Trimming shortened V by 0 bases and J by 3 bases, and 13 bases separated the two germline ends. The CDR3 has 15 amino acids. The CDR3 DNA reads as TGCGCCAGCAGCTTGGGTCCGGGGAAGTACTACGAGCAGTACTTC. Its translation is CASSLGPGKYYEQYF.

The chain recombines TRBV9 with TRBJ2-1; 12 bases match TRBD1. The CDR3 length is 16 residues. Per the germline V gene, CDR1 is SGDLS and CDR2 is YYNGEE. The trim removed 3 bases at V and 7 bases at J, leaving 8 bases unmatched. CDR3 sequence reads: CASSEYGTGGNNEQFF. Written as DNA, the CDR3 is TGTGCCAGCAGCGAATATGGGACAGGGGGCAATAATGAGCAGTTCTTC.

This chain connects TRBV12-3 or TRBV12-4 to TRBJ2-5; TRBD2 is a possible D gene (5 bases). Between the trimmed V and J ends, which lost 6 bases and 5 bases, there was a span of 13 bases. The CDR3 is made up of 13 amino acids. The CDR3 bases are TGTGCCAGCAGCCGCGGGTGGTATGAGACCCAGTACTTC. Translating gives CASSRGWYETQYF.

The chain carries TRBV5-8 and TRBJ2-3; D is unclear. This CDR3 comprises 14 residues. CDR1 is SGHTS, CDR2 YDEGEE, per germline. Trimming took off 2 bases at V and 0 bases at J, with 7 bases between the two ends. CDR3 amino acids: CASSLTQSTDTQYF. CDR3 coding DNA: TGTGCCAGCAGCTTAACGCAAAGCACAGATACGCAGTATTTT.